A single sample is the source of the 17 T cell receptor beta chains below, sequenced in a study of T cell clones after liver transplantation. Only in-frame clones appear in the TCRdb table, and some are missing; sequencing was by immunoSEQ multiplex PCR. The data show some 40,000 clones, with around 84% seen just once and over 2% held by the top ten. The sequencing used CD4+ T cells from blood, collected 24 months after liver transplant. The receptors were gathered from a human patient who received a liver transplant. Some T cells may be supplied by the graft donor.

V and J are TRBV28 and TRBJ2-3; the D is unclear. The germline CDR1 and CDR2 sequences are MDHEN and SYDVKM. The CDR3 runs to 15 residues. The V gene lost 7 bases and the J gene lost 4 bases, with 18 bases spanning the gap. DNA for the CDR3: TGTGCCAGCAAAGATCGAGCGAGTCGTTCAGATACGCAGTATTTT. As protein: CASKDRASRSDTQYF.

V and J are TRBV28 and TRBJ2-1; 8 bases line up with TRBD1. The trim removed 3 bases at V and 6 bases at J, leaving 7 bases unmatched. From germline, CDR1 is MDHEN and CDR2 SYDVKM. The length of the CDR3 is 15 residues. Here the CDR3 reads CASSFFRGLGNEQFF. The CDR3 nucleotides are TGTGCCAGCAGTTTCTTCAGGGGGCTCGGCAATGAGCAGTTCTTC.

This chain connects TRBV5-1 to TRBJ1-1; the match to TRBD1 covers 12 bases. There are 15 residues in the CDR3. J gave up 6 bases and V 7 bases, and 10 bases lay outside the gene matches. Germline V gene data show CDR1 as SGHRS and CDR2 as YFSETQ. The CDR3 loop is CASRREGQGASEAFF. As DNA, the CDR3 is TGCGCCAGCCGGCGGGAGGGACAGGGGGCCTCTGAAGCTTTCTTT. The whole variable domain, filled in from reference TRBV5-1 and TRBJ1-1, reads KAGVTQTPRYLIKTRGQQVTLSCSPISGHRSVSWYQQTPGQGLQFLFEYFSETQRNKGNFPGRFSGRQFSNSRSEMNVSTLELGDSALYLCASRREGQGASEAFFGQGTRLTVV.

This clone has just a few counts. This chain links TRBV18 with TRBJ2-1; 8 nucleotides agree with TRBD2. The CDR3 contains 15 residues. With V trimmed by 4 bases and J by 8 bases, 10 bases remained unmatched. Germline CDR1 reads KGHSH; CDR2 reads LQKENI. CDR3 region: CASSLRTSTGHEQFF. The CDR3 DNA follows: TGTGCCAGCTCACTACGGACTAGCACGGGCCATGAGCAGTTCTTC.

A single count supports this clone. The chain carries TRBV6-1 and TRBJ2-2, with a weak D call TRBD2 (5 bases). The CDR3 length is 15 residues. Germline V gene sequence: CDR1 MNHNS, CDR2 SASEGT. Deletions cut 7 bases from V and 4 bases from J, with 16 bases between. DNA of the CDR3: TGTGCCAGCACTGGTCCGGGGTTCGGCACCGGGGAGCTGTTTTTT. Protein sequence: CASTGPGFGTGELFF.

The chain combines TRBV19 with TRBJ2-1; D call uncertain. This CDR3 has 17 residues. Trimming cost V 5 bases and J 0 bases, with 17 bases left between them. CDR1 LNHDA and CDR2 SQIVND come from the germline V gene (reference sequence). CDR3 in DNA: TGTGCCAGTAGTTCTCGACTCACCCCCCGCTCCTACAATGAGCAGTTCTTC. Translation: CASSSRLTPRSYNEQFF.

The gene calls are TRBV19 and TRBJ2-1; D is undetermined. From germline, CDR1 is LNHDA and CDR2 SQIVND (reference sequence). CDR3 length equals 11 residues. V gave up 3 bases and J gave up 4 bases, with 1 base separating them. For the CDR3, the DNA is TGTGCCAGTAGTATGTACAATGAGCAGTTCTTC. Encoded protein: CASSMYNEQFF.

The rearrangement links TRBV4-2 to TRBJ2-7; 7 bases line up with TRBD2. V lost 4 bases and J lost 3; bases outside the gene matches: 12. Per germline, CDR1 LGHNA and CDR2 YNFKEQ. The length of the CDR3 is 16 residues. The CDR3 spells CASSRVGERGYYEQYF. In nucleotides, the CDR3 is TGTGCCAGCAGCCGGGTGGGCGAGCGGGGCTACTACGAGCAGTACTTC.

This clone appeared once. CDR3 sequence reads: CASSLLGQYNEQFF. CDR3 sequence (DNA): TGTGCCAGCAGCCTCCTCGGACAGTACAATGAGCAGTTCTTC. The chain employs TRBV14 and TRBJ2-1; perhaps TRBD1 as D (6 bases). Per the germline V gene, CDR1 is SGHDN and CDR2 is FVKESK. This CDR3 spans 14 amino acids. The ends were cut back, 4 bases at V and 4 bases at J, with 11 bases in the middle. The full variable domain, its missing parts supplied by reference TRBV14 and TRBJ2-1, is EAGVTQFPSHSVIEKGQTVTLRCDPISGHDNLYWYRRVMGKEIKFLLHFVKESKQDESGMPNNRFLAERTGGTYSTLKVQPAELEDSGVYFCASSLLGQYNEQFFGPGTRLTVL.

The chain links TRBV5-1 to TRBJ2-3, with 9 nucleotides matching TRBD2. CDR1 is SGHRS, CDR2 YFSETQ, per germline. V lost 5 bases and J lost 1; bases outside the gene matches: 5. The CDR3 runs 15 residues. In DNA form, the CDR3 reads TGCGCCAGCAGAAATCTAGCGGGGCGCACAGATACGCAGTATTTT. Translating it yields CASRNLAGRTDTQYF.

The chain recombines TRBV15 with TRBJ1-2; a possible D gene is TRBD1 (5 bases). CDR3 length: 15 residues. Trimming removed 1 base at V and 5 bases at J, with 14 bases between. The germline V gene encodes CDR1 LNHNV and CDR2 YYDKDF (reference sequence). CDR3 nucleotide sequence: TGTGCCACCAGCAGAGCAACGGGACTCCCTTATGGCTACACCTTC. Protein: CATSRATGLPYGYTF.

The rearrangement uses TRBV6-1 and TRBJ1-1; D is perhaps TRBD1 (6 bases). Trimming cost V 4 bases and J 4 bases, with 16 bases left between them. Germline V gives CDR1 MNHNS, CDR2 SASEGT. The CDR3 sequence is 15 residues long. CDR3 loop: CASSVKGTGSTEAFF. The CDR3 DNA is TGTGCCAGCAGTGTTAAGGGAACAGGGTCCACTGAAGCTTTCTTT.

The CDR3 sequence: CASSFSGRLPGELFF. The CDR3 nucleotides are TGTGCCAGCAGTTTCAGCGGGAGGCTCCCCGGGGAGCTGTTTTTT. The chain combines TRBV28 with TRBJ2-2, with 9 positions matching TRBD2. J lost 6 bases, V lost 3 bases, and 5 bases had no gene match. CDR1 is MDHEN, CDR2 SYDVKM, per germline. The CDR3 loop spans 15 amino acids. Full variable domain (rest looked up from reference TRBV28 and TRBJ2-2): DVKVTQSSRYLVKRTGEKVFLECVQDMDHENMFWYRQDPGLGLRLIYFSYDVKMKEKGDIPEGYSVSREKKERFSLILESASTNQTSMYLCASSFSGRLPGELFFGEGSRLTVL.

The J gene is TRBJ2-7, the V gene TRBV19; 9 bases fit TRBD2. Trimming cost V 5 bases and J 2 bases; bases outside gene matches: 7. The CDR3 spans 15 residues. CDR1 is LNHDA and CDR2 is SQIVND in the germline V gene (reference sequence). CDR3 in amino acids: CASSRSAGGAYEQYF. The CDR3 DNA reads as TGTGCCAGTAGTCGGTCTGCGGGGGGGGCCTACGAGCAGTACTTC.

V usage is TRBV27 and J usage is TRBJ1-2, with 8 bases fitting TRBD1. Germline CDR1 MNHEY, CDR2 SMNVEV (reference sequence). Losses at the gene ends were 6 bases for V and 3 bases for J; bases not matched to a gene: 6. This CDR3 spans 14 amino acids. CDR3 coding DNA: TGTGCCAGCAGCACCCTGGACAGGGACTATGGCTACACCTTC. It is translated as CASSTLDRDYGYTF.

The rearrangement joins TRBV10-1 to TRBJ1-4, with D possibly TRBD1 on 6 matching bases. Germline lookup yields CDR1 WNHNN and CDR2 SYGVQD (reference sequence). There are 15 residues in the CDR3. V lost 6 bases to trimming and J lost 8 bases, with 19 bases between them. CDR3 in amino acids: CASSPSRGESEKLFF. The CDR3 DNA reads TGCGCCAGCAGCCCCTCCAGGGGCGAATCGGAAAAACTGTTTTTT.

J is TRBJ2-7 and V is TRBV2; 11 nucleotides align to TRBD2. This CDR3 comprises 15 residues. The junction had 8 bases not matched to a gene; V was cut back by 4 bases and J by 6 bases. Germline V gene lookup returns CDR1 SNHLY and CDR2 FYNNEI. CDR3 protein: CASSVVLAGGGEQYF. The CDR3 DNA is TGTGCCAGCAGTGTCGTGCTAGCGGGGGGTGGCGAGCAGTACTTC. The entire variable domain, with the rest obtained from reference TRBV2 and TRBJ2-7, is as follows: EPEVTQTPSHQVTQMGQEVILRCVPISNHLYFYWYRQILGQKVEFLVSFYNNEISEKSEIFDDQFSVERPDGSNFTLKIRSTKLEDSAMYFCASSVVLAGGGEQYFGPGTRLTVT.